This entry is about one TCR beta chain. The V gene's germline CDR1 is SGHTS and CDR2 YDEGEE. Trimming took 0 bases from V and 5 from J, leaving 9 bases between them. This CDR3 region has 14 residues. Primers included in the PCR were 60 Vbeta and 13 Jbeta primers. Only in-frame clones appear in the TCRdb table, and some are missing; sequencing was by immunoSEQ multiplex PCR. Of 120,000 or so clones listed, about four fifths are singletons. This specimen comes from a study of cytomegalovirus exposure and HLA in healthy donors. This chain links TRBV5-8 with TRBJ1-5, with D tentatively TRBD1 (5 bases). Sequenced: PBMCs. The TCR comes from a woman younger than 35 in good health and CMV-seronegative. CDR3 nucleotide sequence: TGTGCCAGCAGCTTGGCAGGGATATATCAGCCCCAGCATTTT. It codes for CASSLAGIYQPQHF.